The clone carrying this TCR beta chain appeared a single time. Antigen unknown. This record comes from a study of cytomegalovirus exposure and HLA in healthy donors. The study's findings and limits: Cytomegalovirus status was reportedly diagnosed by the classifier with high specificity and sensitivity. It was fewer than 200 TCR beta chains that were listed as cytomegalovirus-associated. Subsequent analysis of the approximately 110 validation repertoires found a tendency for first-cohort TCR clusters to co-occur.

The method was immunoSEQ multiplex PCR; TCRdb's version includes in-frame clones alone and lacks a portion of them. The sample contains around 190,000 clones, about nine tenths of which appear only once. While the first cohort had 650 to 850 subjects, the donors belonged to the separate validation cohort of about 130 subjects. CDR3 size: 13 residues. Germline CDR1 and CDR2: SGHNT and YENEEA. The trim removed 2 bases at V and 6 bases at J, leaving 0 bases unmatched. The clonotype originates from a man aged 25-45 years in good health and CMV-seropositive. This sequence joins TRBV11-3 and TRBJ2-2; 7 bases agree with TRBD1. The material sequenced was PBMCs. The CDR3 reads CASSLQGAGELFF. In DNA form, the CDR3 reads TGTGCCAGCAGCTTACAGGGGGCCGGGGAGCTGTTTTTT.